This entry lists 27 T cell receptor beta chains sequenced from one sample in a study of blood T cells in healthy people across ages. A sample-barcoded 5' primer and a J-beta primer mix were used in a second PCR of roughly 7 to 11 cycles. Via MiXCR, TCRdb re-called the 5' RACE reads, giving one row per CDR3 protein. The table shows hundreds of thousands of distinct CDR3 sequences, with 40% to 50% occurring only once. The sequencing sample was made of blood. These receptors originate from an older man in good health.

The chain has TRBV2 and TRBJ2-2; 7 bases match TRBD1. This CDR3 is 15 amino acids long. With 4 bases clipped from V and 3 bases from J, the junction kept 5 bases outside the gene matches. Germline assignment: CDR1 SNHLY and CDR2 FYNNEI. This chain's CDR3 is CASSAGTVDTGELFF. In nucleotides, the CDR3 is TGTGCCAGCAGTGCAGGGACAGTCGACACCGGGGAGCTGTTTTTT. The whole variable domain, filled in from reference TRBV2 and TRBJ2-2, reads EPEVTQTPSHQVTQMGQEVILRCVPISNHLYFYWYRQILGQKVEFLVSFYNNEISEKSEIFDDQFSVERPDGSNFTLKIRSTKLEDSAMYFCASSAGTVDTGELFFGEGSRLTVL.

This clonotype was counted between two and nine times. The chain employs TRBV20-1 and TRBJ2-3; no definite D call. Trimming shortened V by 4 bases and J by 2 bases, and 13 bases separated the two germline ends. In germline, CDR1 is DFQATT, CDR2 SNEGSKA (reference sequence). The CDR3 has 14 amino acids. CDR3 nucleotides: TGCAGTGCTATAGGAGCGCGAAACACAGATACGCAGTATTTT. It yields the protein CSAIGARNTDTQYF.

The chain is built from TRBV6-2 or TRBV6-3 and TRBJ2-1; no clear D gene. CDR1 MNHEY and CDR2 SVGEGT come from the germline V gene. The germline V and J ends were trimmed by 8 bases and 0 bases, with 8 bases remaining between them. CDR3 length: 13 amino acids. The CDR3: CASASSSYNEQFF. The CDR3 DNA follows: TGTGCCAGCGCTTCCAGCTCCTACAATGAGCAGTTCTTC.

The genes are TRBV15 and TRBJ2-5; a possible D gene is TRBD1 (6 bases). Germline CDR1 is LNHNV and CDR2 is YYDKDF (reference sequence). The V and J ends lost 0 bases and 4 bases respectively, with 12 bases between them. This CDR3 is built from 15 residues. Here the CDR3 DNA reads TGTGCCACCAGCAGAGATCCCAGGGGAACAGAGACCCAGTACTTC. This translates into CATSRDPRGTETQYF.

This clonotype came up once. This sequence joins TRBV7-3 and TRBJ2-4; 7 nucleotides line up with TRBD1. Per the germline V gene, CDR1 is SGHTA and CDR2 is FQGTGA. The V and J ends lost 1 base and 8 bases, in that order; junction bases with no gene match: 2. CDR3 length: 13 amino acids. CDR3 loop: CASSLRQGHIQYF. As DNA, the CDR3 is TGTGCCAGCAGCTTAAGACAGGGTCACATTCAGTACTTC.

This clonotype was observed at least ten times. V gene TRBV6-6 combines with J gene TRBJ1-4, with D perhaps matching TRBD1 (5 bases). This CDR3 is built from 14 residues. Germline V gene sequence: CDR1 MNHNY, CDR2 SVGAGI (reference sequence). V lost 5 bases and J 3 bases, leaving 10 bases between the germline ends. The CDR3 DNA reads TGTGCCAGCAGTGACAGTTCGGCTAATGAAAAACTGTTTTTT. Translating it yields CASSDSSANEKLFF.

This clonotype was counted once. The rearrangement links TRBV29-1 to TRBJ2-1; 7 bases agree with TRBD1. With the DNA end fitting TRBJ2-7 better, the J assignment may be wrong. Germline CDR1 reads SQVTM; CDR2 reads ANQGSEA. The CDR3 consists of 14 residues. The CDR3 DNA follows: TGCAGCGGTCTGACAGGGAGCTCCTACAATGAGCAGTACTTC. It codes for CSGLTGSSYNEQYF.

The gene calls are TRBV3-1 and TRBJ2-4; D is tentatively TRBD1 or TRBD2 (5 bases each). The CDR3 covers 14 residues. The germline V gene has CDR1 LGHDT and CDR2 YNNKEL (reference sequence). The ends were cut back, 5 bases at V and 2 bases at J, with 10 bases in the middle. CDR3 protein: CASSYRGPKNIQYF. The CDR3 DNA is TGTGCCAGCAGCTACCGGGGACCCAAAAACATTCAGTACTTC.

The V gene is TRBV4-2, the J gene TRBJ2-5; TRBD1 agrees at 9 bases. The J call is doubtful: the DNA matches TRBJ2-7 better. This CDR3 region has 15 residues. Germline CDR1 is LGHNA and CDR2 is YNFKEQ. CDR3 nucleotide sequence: TGTGCCAGCAGCCGGGAGGGAGGGACAGGGAACGAGCAGTACTTC. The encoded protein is CASSREGGTGNEQYF.

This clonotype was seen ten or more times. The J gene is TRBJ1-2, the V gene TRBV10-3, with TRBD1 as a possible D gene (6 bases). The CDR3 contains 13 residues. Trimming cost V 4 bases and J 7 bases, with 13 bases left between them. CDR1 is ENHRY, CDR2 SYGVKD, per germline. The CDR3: CAISGGGAGGYTF. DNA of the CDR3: TGTGCCATCAGTGGTGGGGGGGCCGGTGGCTACACCTTC.

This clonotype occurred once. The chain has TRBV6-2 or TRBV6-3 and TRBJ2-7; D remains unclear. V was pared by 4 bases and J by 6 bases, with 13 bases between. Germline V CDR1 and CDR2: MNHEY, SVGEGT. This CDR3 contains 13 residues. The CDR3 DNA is TGTGCCAGCAGTTTCCGTTACCGGGTCGAGCAGTACTTC. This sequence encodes CASSFRYRVEQYF.

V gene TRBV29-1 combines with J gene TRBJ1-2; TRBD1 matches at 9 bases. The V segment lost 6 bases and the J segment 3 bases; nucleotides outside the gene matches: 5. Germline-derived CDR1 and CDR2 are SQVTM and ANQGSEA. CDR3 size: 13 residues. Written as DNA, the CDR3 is TGCAGCGTGGTGACAGGGGGTGACTATGGCTACACCTTC. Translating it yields CSVVTGGDYGYTF. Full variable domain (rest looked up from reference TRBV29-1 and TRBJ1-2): SAVISQKPSRDICQRGTSLTIQCQVDSQVTMMFWYRQQPGQSLTLIATANQGSEATYESGFVIDKFPISRPNLTFSTLTVSNMSPEDSSIYLCSVVTGGDYGYTFGSGTRLTVV.

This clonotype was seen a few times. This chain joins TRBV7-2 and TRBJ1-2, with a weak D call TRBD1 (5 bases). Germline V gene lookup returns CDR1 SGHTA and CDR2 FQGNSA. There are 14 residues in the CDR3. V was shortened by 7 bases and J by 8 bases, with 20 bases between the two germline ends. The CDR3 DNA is TGTGCCAGCACCGCAGGGATCGGCGTCGGGGGCTACACCTTC. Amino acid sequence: CASTAGIGVGGYTF. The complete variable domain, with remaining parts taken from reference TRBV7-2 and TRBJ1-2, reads GAGVSQSPSNKVTEKGKDVELRCDPISGHTALYWYRQSLGQGLEFLIYFQGNSAPDKSGLPSDRFSAERTGGSVSTLTIQRTQQEDSAVYLCASTAGIGVGGYTFGSGTRLTVV.

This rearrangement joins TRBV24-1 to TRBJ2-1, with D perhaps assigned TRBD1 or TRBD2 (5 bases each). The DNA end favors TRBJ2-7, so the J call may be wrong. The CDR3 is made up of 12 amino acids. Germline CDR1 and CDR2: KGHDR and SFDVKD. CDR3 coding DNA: TGTGCCACCAGTGGGGACGTAAATGAGCAGTACTTC. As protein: CATSGDVNEQYF.

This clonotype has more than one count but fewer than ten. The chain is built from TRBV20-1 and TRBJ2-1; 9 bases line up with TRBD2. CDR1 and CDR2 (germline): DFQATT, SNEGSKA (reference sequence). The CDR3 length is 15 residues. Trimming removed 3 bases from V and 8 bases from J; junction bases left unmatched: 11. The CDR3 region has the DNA TGCAGTGCTAGTAAGGGCGGGAGGGCCGTCTATGAGCAGTTCTTC. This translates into CSASKGGRAVYEQFF.

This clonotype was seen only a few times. The CDR3 sequence: CASSFIGLAGDEQFF. The DNA of the CDR3 is TGTGCCAGCAGTTTCATAGGACTAGCGGGAGATGAGCAGTTCTTC. The chain couples TRBV2 to TRBJ2-1; 13 positions match TRBD2. Unmatched junction bases numbered 6, after V lost 5 bases and J lost 8 bases. Germline lookup yields CDR1 SNHLY and CDR2 FYNNEI. CDR3 length equals 15 residues.

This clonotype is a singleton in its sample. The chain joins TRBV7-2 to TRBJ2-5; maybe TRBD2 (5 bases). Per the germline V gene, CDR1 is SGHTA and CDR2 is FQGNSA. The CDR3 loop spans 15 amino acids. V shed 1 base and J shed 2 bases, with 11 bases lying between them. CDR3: CASSLGGESQETQYF. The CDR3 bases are TGTGCCAGCAGCTTAGGGGGAGAGAGTCAAGAGACCCAGTACTTC.

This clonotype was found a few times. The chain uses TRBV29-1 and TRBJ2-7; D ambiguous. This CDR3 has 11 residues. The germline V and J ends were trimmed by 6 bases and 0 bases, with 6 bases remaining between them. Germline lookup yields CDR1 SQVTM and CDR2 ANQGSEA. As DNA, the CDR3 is TGCAGCGTCATCCTCTCCTACGAGCAGTACTTC. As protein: CSVILSYEQYF.

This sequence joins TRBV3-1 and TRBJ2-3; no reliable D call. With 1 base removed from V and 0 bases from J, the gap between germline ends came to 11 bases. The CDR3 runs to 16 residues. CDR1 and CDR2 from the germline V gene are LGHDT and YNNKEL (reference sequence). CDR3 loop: CASSQVSPASTDTQYF. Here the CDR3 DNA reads TGTGCCAGCAGCCAAGTGTCGCCAGCCAGCACAGATACGCAGTATTTT.

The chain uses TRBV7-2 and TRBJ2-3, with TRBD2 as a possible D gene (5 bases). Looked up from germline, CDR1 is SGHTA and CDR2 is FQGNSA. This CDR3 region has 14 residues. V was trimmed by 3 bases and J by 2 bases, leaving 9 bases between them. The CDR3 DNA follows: TGTGCCAGCAGCTTCCAGCGGTTCACAGATACGCAGTATTTT. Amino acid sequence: CASSFQRFTDTQYF.

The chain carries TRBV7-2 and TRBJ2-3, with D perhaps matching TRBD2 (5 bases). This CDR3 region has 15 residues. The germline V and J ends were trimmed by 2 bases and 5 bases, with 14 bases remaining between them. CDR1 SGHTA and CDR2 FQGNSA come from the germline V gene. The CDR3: CASSLSVDFGDTQYF. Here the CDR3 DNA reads TGTGCCAGCAGCTTATCTGTGGACTTCGGAGATACGCAGTATTTT.

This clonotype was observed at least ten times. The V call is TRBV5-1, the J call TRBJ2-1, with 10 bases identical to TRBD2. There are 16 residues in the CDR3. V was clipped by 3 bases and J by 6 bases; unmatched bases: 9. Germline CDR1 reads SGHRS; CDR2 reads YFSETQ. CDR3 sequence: CASSSSGTSVSNEQFF. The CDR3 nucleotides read TGCGCCAGCAGCTCCTCCGGGACTAGCGTCTCCAATGAGCAGTTCTTC. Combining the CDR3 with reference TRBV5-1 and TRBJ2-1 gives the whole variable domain KAGVTQTPRYLIKTRGQQVTLSCSPISGHRSVSWYQQTPGQGLQFLFEYFSETQRNKGNFPGRFSGRQFSNSRSEMNVSTLELGDSALYLCASSSSGTSVSNEQFFGPGTRLTVL.

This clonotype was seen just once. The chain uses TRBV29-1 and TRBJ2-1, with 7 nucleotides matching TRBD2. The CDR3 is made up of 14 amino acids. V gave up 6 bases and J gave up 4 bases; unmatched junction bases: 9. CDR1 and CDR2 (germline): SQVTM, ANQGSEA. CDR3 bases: TGCAGCGTCCGCCCCAGGGAGGGGTACAATGAGCAGTTCTTC. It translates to CSVRPREGYNEQFF.

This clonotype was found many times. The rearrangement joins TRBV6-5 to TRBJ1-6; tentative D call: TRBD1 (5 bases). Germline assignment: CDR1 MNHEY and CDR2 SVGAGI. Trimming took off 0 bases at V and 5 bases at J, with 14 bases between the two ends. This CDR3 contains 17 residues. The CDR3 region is CASSYSGADSNNSPLHF. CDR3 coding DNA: TGTGCCAGCAGTTACTCAGGTGCCGACAGCAATAATTCACCCCTCCACTTT.

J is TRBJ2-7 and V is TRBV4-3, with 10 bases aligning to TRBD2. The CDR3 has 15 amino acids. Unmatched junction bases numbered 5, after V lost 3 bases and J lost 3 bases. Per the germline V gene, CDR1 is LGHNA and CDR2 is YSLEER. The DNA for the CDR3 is TGCGCCAGCAGCCATGCCGGGACTAGCGTCTACGAGCAGTACTTC. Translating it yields CASSHAGTSVYEQYF.

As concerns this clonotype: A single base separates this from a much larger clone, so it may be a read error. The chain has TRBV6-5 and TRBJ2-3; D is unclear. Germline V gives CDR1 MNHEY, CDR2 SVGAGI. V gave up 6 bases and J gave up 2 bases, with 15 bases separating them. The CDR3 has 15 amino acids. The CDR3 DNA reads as TGTGCCAGCAGCTTCGACCCGCTCCACACAGATACGCAGTATTTT. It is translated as CASSFDPLHTDTQYF.

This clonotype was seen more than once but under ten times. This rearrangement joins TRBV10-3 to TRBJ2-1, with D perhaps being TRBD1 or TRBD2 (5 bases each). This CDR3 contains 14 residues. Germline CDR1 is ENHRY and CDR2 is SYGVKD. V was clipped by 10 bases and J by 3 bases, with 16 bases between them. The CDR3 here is CASLRDANYNEQFF. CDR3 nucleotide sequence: TGTGCCAGCCTAAGGGACGCCAACTACAATGAGCAGTTCTTC.